The rows below give T cell receptor beta chains drawn from one sample of a study of beta chain features in type 1 diabetes. This table comes from immunoSEQ multiplex PCR, and its TCRdb copy is limited to in-frame clones, with some not included. In the table there are 300,000 to 400,000 clones, 13% of which are singletons. The specimen was naive CD4+ T cells from blood. These receptors all come from a woman younger than 35 with type 1 diabetes. The CDR3 runs from the conserved cysteine through the conserved F or W. D genes are given only for firm matches. The size entry is marked missing in some rows and otherwise reads once, few, many or a size class.

d_gene,j_gene,v_gene,abundance,CDR3nt,CDR3aa
TRBD2,TRBJ2-3,TRBV4-1,few,TGCGCCAGCAGCCGGGAGGCTAGCGGGATCCTAGATACGCAGTATTTT,CASSREASGILDTQYF
NA,TRBJ2-5,TRBV29-1,many,TGCAGCGTTGTGCGTCCTCAAGAGACCCAGTACTTC,CSVVRPQETQYF
NA,TRBJ2-1,TRBV29-1,NA,TGCAGCGGGGGGGAAGGGGCTGGTCGTTCTACGTCTGAGCAGTTCTTC,CSGGEGAGRSTSEQFF
NA,TRBJ1-5,TRBV7-9,once,TGTGCCAGCAGCTTTTCAGCGGACCCAGATGGCAATCAGCCCCAGCATTTT,CASSFSADPDGNQPQHF
NA,TRBJ1-5,TRBV6-1,few,TGTGCCAGCAGGGCACAGGGTCCCCAGCATTTT,CASRAQGPQHF
TRBD2,TRBJ2-7,TRBV19,NA,TGTGCCAGTAGGCGGACTAGTGGTAGCCACGAGCAGTACTTC,CASRRTSGSHEQYF
TRBD1,TRBJ2-1,TRBV2,few,TGTGCCAGCAGTTCGGACAGGGGGGGATACAATGAGCAGTTCTTC,CASSSDRGGYNEQFF
NA,TRBJ2-5,TRBV13,NA,NA,CASSLGWASGSRDRYF
TRBD2,TRBJ2-7,TRBV4-1,few,TGCGCCAGCAGCCGACAGCGGGAGGGCCCCTACGAGCAGTACTTC,CASSRQREGPYEQYF
TRBD2,TRBJ2-7,TRBV30,NA,TGTGCCTGGAACAGCGGGGCGAACTACGAGCAGTACTTC,CAWNSGANYEQYF
NA,TRBJ2-5,TRBV7-2,few,TGTGCCAGCAGCTATGGGCTTCTCAGGACCCAGTACTTC,CASSYGLLRTQYF
NA,TRBJ1-1,TRBV29-1,NA,TGCAGCGTTGAGGCTTATATGAACACTGAAGCTTTCTTT,CSVEAYMNTEAFF
TRBD2,TRBJ2-1,TRBV9,NA,TGTGCCAGCAGCGTAGATCCCCGGGGGGACAATGAGCAGTTCTTC,CASSVDPRGDNEQFF
TRBD2,TRBJ2-7,TRBV4-1,NA,TGCGCCAGCAGCCACCCATTCCCTTTAGCGGGAGGGAGGAAAAATTACGAGCAGTACTTC,CASSHPFPLAGGRKNYEQYF
NA,TRBJ2-2,TRBV19,few,TGTGCCAGTAGTATTAATAGGAACACCGGGGAGCTGTTTTTT,CASSINRNTGELFF
NA,TRBJ2-3,TRBV18,NA,TGTGCCAGCTCTCCCGCTCTGGCTTCCGAAGATACGCAGTATTTT,CASSPALASEDTQYF
TRBD2,TRBJ2-1,TRBV19,NA,TGTGCCAGTAGTATATGGACTAGCGGGAGGTTCGAGCAGTTCTTC,CASSIWTSGRFEQFF
NA,TRBJ2-3,TRBV6-5,NA,TGTGCCAGCGGTGGCTCAGATACGCAGTATTTT,CASGGSDTQYF
NA,TRBJ2-1,TRBV5-4,NA,TGTGCCAGCAGCGGGGGGACTCGAAGCTCCTACAATGAGCAGTTCTTC,CASSGGTRSSYNEQFF
TRBD2,TRBJ2-2,TRBV4-1,NA,TGCGCCAGCAGCCAGAGCGGGAGGGCCCCGACCGGGGAGCTGTTTTTT,CASSQSGRAPTGELFF
NA,TRBJ1-5,TRBV4-1,NA,TGCGCCAGCAGCCTATCGGGGAATTTGAATCAGCCCCAGCATTTT,CASSLSGNLNQPQHF
NA,TRBJ1-1,TRBV4-2,NA,TGTGCCAGCAGCCAAGAAGTCCGGGGGACTGAAGCTTTCTTT,CASSQEVRGTEAFF
TRBD1,TRBJ1-1,TRBV7-9,NA,TGTGCCAGCAGCTTAGTTGGACAGGGGGGCACTGAAGCTTTCTTT,CASSLVGQGGTEAFF
NA,TRBJ1-1,TRBV4-1,NA,TGCGCCAGCAGCCAAGTTGACAGACACCCTGGGGACACTGAAGCTTTCTTT,CASSQVDRHPGDTEAFF
NA,TRBJ2-3,TRBV28,NA,TGTGCCAGCAGACTGACTTTGGGACACTCGCCTAGGGATACGCAGTATTTT,CASRLTLGHSPRDTQYF
TRBD1,TRBJ1-1,TRBV30,NA,TGTGCCTGGAGTGTACAAGAGACAGGGGGCGGGTGGGCTTTCTTT,CAWSVQETGGGWAFF
NA,TRBJ2-3,TRBV28,few,TGTGCCAGCAGTTTATTAGGGCAGGGAAACGCAGATACGCAGTATTTT,CASSLLGQGNADTQYF
NA,TRBJ2-1,TRBV5-6,few,TGTGCCAGCAGCTTCTATCGTGAGCAGTTCTTC,CASSFYREQFF
NA,TRBJ1-2,TRBV5-1,NA,TGCGCCAGCAGCTTGGGACAGCCCAATGGCTACACCTTC,CASSLGQPNGYTF
NA,TRBJ2-1,TRBV9,NA,TGTGCCAGCAGCGTAGCCAGCGGCAATGAGCAGTTCTTC,CASSVASGNEQFF
NA,TRBJ1-6,TRBV30,NA,TGTGCCGGGGCTAATATAGGGAATTCACCCCTCCACTTT,CAGANIGNSPLHF
NA,TRBJ2-3,TRBV9,few,TGTGCCAGCAGCACTCGACAGGCCCAAGATACGCAGTATTTT,CASSTRQAQDTQYF
NA,TRBJ2-1,TRBV18,NA,TGTGCCAGCTCACCACCGGAAATAGCTTACAATGAGCAGTTCTTC,CASSPPEIAYNEQFF
NA,TRBJ1-1,TRBV19,NA,TGTGCCAGTAGTAGGTACACCTCCATGAACACTGAAGCTTTCTTT,CASSRYTSMNTEAFF
NA,TRBJ2-1,TRBV11-2,NA,TGTGCCAGCAGCCAGGTCCGGGGATCCTACAATGAGCAGTTCTTC,CASSQVRGSYNEQFF
NA,TRBJ1-5,TRBV19,NA,TGTGCCAGTAGTACCCGGGGAGCTAGCAATCAGCCCCAGCATTTT,CASSTRGASNQPQHF
NA,TRBJ2-1,TRBV2,NA,TGTGCCAGCAGTGCATTACTAGAAGGTGAGCAGTTCTTC,CASSALLEGEQFF
TRBD2,TRBJ2-3,TRBV5-6,few,TGTGCCAGCAGCTCACGGGGACTAGCGGGGTTCACAGATACGCAGTATTTT,CASSSRGLAGFTDTQYF
NA,TRBJ1-4,TRBV28,few,TGTGCCAGCACCACGACTCCCTTGAATGAAAAACTGTTTTTT,CASTTTPLNEKLFF
TRBD2,TRBJ2-5,TRBV7-8,once,TGTGCCAGCAGCCCCCGTATGGGAGGGCCGGAGACCCAGTACTTC,CASSPRMGGPETQYF
TRBD2,TRBJ2-5,TRBV7-6,NA,TGTGCCAGCAGCACCCTAGCGGGAGAATGGGAGACCCAGTACTTC,CASSTLAGEWETQYF
TRBD1,TRBJ2-1,TRBV9,few,TGTGCCAGCAGCGTAGAGGGACAGTACTACAATGAGCAGTTCTTC,CASSVEGQYYNEQFF
NA,TRBJ1-1,TRBV7-3,few,TGTGCCAGCAGCTCCGACACTTCTTCTGGTGAAGCTTTCTTT,CASSSDTSSGEAFF